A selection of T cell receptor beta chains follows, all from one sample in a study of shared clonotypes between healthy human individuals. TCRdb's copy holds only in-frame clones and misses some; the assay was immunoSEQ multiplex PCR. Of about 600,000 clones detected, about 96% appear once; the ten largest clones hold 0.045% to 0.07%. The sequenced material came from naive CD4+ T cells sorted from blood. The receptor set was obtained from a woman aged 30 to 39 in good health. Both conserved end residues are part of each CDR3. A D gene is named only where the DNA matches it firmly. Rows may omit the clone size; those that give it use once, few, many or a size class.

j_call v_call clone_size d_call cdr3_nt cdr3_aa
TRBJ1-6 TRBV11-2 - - TGTGCCAGCAGCCCCCGGCTTAATCCAAATTCACCCCTCCACTTT CASSPRLNPNSPLHF
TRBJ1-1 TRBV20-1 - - TGCAGTGCTAGACGGGGGGCTGAAGCTTTCTTT CSARRGAEAFF
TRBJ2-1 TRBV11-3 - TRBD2 TGTGCCAGCAGCTTTAGCGGGGGGAATGAGCAGTTCTTC CASSFSGGNEQFF
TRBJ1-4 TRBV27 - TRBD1 TGTGCCAGCTCTCCGGGACAGGGGGCGCAGGGTAATGAAAAACTGTTTTTT CASSPGQGAQGNEKLFF
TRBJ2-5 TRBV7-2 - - TGTGCCAGCAGCTTAGGAGCGGGAGAGACCCAGTACTTC CASSLGAGETQYF
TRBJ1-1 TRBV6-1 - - TGTGCCAGCCCGAGGTTGAACACTGAAGCTTTCTTT CASPRLNTEAFF
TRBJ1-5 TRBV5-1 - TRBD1 TGCGCCAGCAGCTTGGAACCGGACAGGGGGTCAACGGCCCAGCATTTT CASSLEPDRGSTAQHF
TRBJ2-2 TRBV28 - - TGTGCCAGCAACGATGGCGGTTACCTCACCGGGGAGCTGTTTTTT CASNDGGYLTGELFF
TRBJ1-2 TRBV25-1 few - TGTGCCAGCAGTGCCAGCCAACGGTCTGGCTACACCTTC CASSASQRSGYTF
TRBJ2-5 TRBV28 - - TGTGCCAGCGGTTATTCGCAGGCGACCCAGTACTTC CASGYSQATQYF
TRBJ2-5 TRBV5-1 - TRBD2 TGCGCCAGCAGCCAACCTAGCGGCCAAGAGACCCAGTACTTC CASSQPSGQETQYF
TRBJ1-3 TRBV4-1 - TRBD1 TGCGCCAGCAGCCGACAATTGCCGGGACAGTCCTCTGGAAACACCATATATTTT CASSRQLPGQSSGNTIYF
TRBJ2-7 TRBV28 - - TGTGCCAGCAGTTCTTCTAGGGCCGAGCAGTACTTC CASSSSRAEQYF
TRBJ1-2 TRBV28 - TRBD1 TGTGCCAGCAGTCCTCATCCGGGACAGGTGAATAATGGCTACACCTTC CASSPHPGQVNNGYTF
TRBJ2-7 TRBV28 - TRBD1 TGTGCCAGCAGTACTATCGGGACAGGGACCTACGAGCAGTACTTC CASSTIGTGTYEQYF
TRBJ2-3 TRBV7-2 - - TGTGCCAGCAGCTTAGTCAGGGGCACAGATACGCAGTATTTT CASSLVRGTDTQYF
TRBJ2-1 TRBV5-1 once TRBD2 TGCGCCAGCAGCTTGGTTAGAGCGGGGTCGTCTTACAATGAGCAGTTCTTC CASSLVRAGSSYNEQFF
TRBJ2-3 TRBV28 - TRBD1 TGTGCCAGCACCATACCTCAGGGGGCGAAAGATACGCAGTATTTT CASTIPQGAKDTQYF
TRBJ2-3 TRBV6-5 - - TGTGCCAGCAGTTACCGGGACTTAAAAGATACGCAGTATTTT CASSYRDLKDTQYF
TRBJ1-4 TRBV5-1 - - TGCGCCAGCAGAACAAGGGGGGATGGGACTAATGAAAAACTGTTTTTT CASRTRGDGTNEKLFF
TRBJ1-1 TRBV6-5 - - TGTGCCAGCAGCCCCCCCTGGGGTAGGTACACTGAAGCTTTCTTT CASSPPWGRYTEAFF
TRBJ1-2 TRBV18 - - TGTGCCAGCTCACCGGCAGGGAGGACGGATGGCTACACCTTC CASSPAGRTDGYTF